This T cell receptor beta chain came from a study of blood T cell repertoires in COVID-19. On the study more broadly: Sample material is recorded as cDNA or gDNA derived from T cells, B-cell-depleted T cells, or PBMCs.

The repertoire was sequenced with immunoSEQ multiplex PCR; TCRdb's copy has only in-frame clones and lacks some. Altogether 90,000 or so clones are present, 55% to 80% being singletons, with the ten largest covering just under 25%. Germline CDR1 SGDLS, CDR2 YYNGEE. The CDR3 length is 15 residues. Trimming shortened V by 0 bases and J by 5 bases, and 14 bases separated the two germline ends. The chain links TRBV9 to TRBJ2-5; D ambiguous. What was sequenced was peripheral blood. This receptor was taken from a woman aged 55-69 years in a cohort sampled during active or convalescent COVID-19. CDR3 sequence: CASSVAPDTRETQYF. The CDR3 DNA reads as TGTGCCAGCAGCGTAGCTCCAGACACCAGGGAGACCCAGTACTTC.